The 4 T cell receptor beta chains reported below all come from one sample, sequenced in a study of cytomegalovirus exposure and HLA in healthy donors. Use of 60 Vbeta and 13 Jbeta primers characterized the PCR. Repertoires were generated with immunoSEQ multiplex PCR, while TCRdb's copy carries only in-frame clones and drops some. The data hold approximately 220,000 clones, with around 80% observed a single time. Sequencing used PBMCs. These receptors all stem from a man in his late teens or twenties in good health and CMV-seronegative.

CDR3 sequence (DNA): TGTGCCAGCAGTTACCAGACAGGATCGAACACTGAAGCTTTCTTT. Encoded protein: CASSYQTGSNTEAFF. The genes are TRBV6-6 and TRBJ1-1; D is possibly TRBD1 (6 bases). CDR3 length equals 15 residues. Trimming removed 2 bases from V and 1 base from J, with 11 bases in between. The germline V gene encodes CDR1 MNHNY and CDR2 SVGAGI (reference sequence).

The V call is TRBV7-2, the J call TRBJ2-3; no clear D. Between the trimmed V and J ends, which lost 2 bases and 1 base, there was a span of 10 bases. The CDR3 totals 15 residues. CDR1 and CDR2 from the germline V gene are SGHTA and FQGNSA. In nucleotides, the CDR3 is TGTGCCAGCAGCTTATCCGTGGGCGGCACAGATACGCAGTATTTT. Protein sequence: CASSLSVGGTDTQYF.

The CDR3 region has the DNA TGCAGCGTTCGTCCTCAGTATAATGAAAAACTGTTTTTT. As protein: CSVRPQYNEKLFF. The chain joins TRBV29-1 to TRBJ1-4; D ambiguous. The CDR3 length is 13 residues. Between the trimmed V and J ends, which lost 5 bases and 4 bases, there was a span of 11 bases. The germline V gene has CDR1 SQVTM and CDR2 ANQGSEA.

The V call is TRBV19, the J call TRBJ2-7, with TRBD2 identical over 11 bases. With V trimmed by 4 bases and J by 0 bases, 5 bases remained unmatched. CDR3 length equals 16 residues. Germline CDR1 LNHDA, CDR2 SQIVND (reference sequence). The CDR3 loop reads CASSTGGTSGSYEQYF. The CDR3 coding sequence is TGTGCCAGTAGTACCGGTGGGACTAGCGGCTCCTACGAGCAGTACTTC.